This T cell receptor beta chain was documented in a study of vaccination and CD4 T cells after COVID-19. For the study at large: A median of around 70 days (range 14 to 241) separated dose two from the taking of post-vaccine samples.

As to time point: late sampling 161 to 241 days after vaccination in a few convalescent patients. V was shortened by 2 bases and J by 9 bases, with 14 bases between the two germline ends. This CDR3 comprises 15 residues. Germline-derived CDR1 and CDR2 are SGHTA and FQGTGA. TCRdb redid the calling of the PCR reads with MiXCR, one entry per CDR3 protein. This sample has about 28,000 distinct CDR3 sequences, with 50% found just once. The sample was CD4+ T cells from blood, taken about 7 months after SARS-CoV-2 vaccination. This chain joins TRBV7-3 and TRBJ1-6; D perhaps matches TRBD1 (5 bases). The TCR was taken from a human donor who had recovered from COVID-19. The CDR3 reads CASSLQGQRLSPLHF. CDR3 sequence (DNA): TGTGCCAGCAGCTTACAGGGCCAAAGACTTTCACCCCTCCACTTT.